The clone carrying this TCR beta chain was counted at least ten times. To make TCR beta libraries, researchers used iRepertoire HTBI primers and Arm-PCR of CDR3 regions. MiXCR, run by TCRdb on the multiplex PCR reads, gives a single entry per CDR3 protein. The table records fewer than 600,000 distinct CDR3 sequences, 22% of them present only once. Time point given: persistent/refractory GD, antithyroid drugs over 5 years with positive TRAb. Scientists built the TCR library using RNA that was extracted from PBMCs. The guidelines of the American Thyroid Association were the basis for diagnosing Graves' disease. This sample is part of a study of regulatory T cells in long-lasting Graves disease. This CDR3 is built from 16 residues. J gave up 4 bases and V 5 bases, and 11 bases lay outside the gene matches. Germline values: CDR1 SGHAT, CDR2 FQNNGV.

This chain joins TRBV11-2 and TRBJ2-5; 9 nucleotides agree with TRBD2. This sequence originates from a female donor with Graves disease. Sequenced here: peripheral blood mononuclear cells (PBMCs), sampled when the disease was refractory, from a patient treated with antithyroid drugs. This CDR3 is CASSGSAGTSRETQYF. The DNA of the CDR3 is TGTGCCAGCAGCGGCAGCGCCGGGACTAGCCGAGAGACCCAGTACTTC. The variable domain in full, with the rest retrieved from reference TRBV11-2 and TRBJ2-5, is EAGVAQSPRYKIIEKRQSVAFWCNPISGHATLYWYQQILGQGPKLLIQFQNNGVVDDSQLPKDRFSAERLKGVDSTLKIQPAKLEDSAVYLCASSGSAGTSRETQYFGPGTRLLVL.